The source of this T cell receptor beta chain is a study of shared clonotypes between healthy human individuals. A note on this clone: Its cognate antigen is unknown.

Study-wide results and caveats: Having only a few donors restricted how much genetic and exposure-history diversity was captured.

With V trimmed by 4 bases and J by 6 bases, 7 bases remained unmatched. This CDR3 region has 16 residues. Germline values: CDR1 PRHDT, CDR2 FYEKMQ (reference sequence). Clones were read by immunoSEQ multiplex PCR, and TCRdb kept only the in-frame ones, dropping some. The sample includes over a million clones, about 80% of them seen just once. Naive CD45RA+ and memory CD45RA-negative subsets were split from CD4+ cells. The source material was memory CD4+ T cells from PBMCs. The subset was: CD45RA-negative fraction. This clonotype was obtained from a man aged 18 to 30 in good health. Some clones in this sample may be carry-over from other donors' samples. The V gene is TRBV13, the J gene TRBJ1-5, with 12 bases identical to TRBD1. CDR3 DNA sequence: TGTGCCAGCAGCTCGAGGGGGACAGGGGGCAGTCAGCCCCAGCATTTT. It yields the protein CASSSRGTGGSQPQHF.